The 26 T cell receptor beta chains in this list originate from one sample, sequenced in a study of T cells in Graves' hyperthyroidism and ophthalmopathy. RNA transcripts served as the template for amplifying TCR beta CDR3 regions. The HTBI primer set served for first-round RT-PCR of the TCR CDR3. TCRdb passed the multiplex PCR reads through MiXCR, listing each CDR3 protein once. The table records 750,000 to 950,000 distinct CDR3 sequences, 35% to 45% of them present only once. Sequencing was performed on blood. The receptors here all came from a man between 18 and 35 years old with Graves' hyperthyroidism.

This clonotype has a handful of counts. This CDR3 is CASSSYTGEETQYF. For the CDR3, the DNA is TGTGCCAGCAGCTCATACACAGGGGAAGAGACCCAGTACTTC. This chain links TRBV7-9 with TRBJ2-5, with 7 bases fitting TRBD1. CDR1 and CDR2 (germline): SEHNR, FQNEAQ (reference sequence). The CDR3 extends over 14 amino acids. V lost 4 bases, J lost 3 bases, and 5 bases stayed unmatched.

Only a few counts were recorded for this clonotype. The J gene is TRBJ1-2, the V gene TRBV13; D is possibly TRBD1 (6 bases). Looked up from germline, CDR1 is PRHDT and CDR2 is FYEKMQ (reference sequence). This CDR3 region has 13 residues. The ends were cut back, 6 bases at V and 8 bases at J, with 16 bases in the middle. DNA of the CDR3: TGTGCCAGCAGTTTGGGGGCAGGGAGAGGCTACACCTTC. This translates into CASSLGAGRGYTF.

V usage is TRBV19 and J usage is TRBJ1-5; a weak D match, TRBD1 (5 bases). CDR3 length: 17 amino acids. With 9 bases removed from V and 4 bases from J, the gap between germline ends came to 25 bases. From germline, CDR1 is LNHDA and CDR2 SQIVND (reference sequence). The CDR3 loop reads CASSEELVRQMNQPQHF. The CDR3 nucleotides read TGTGCCAGCAGTGAAGAGCTTGTCCGACAGATGAATCAGCCCCAGCATTTT.

The rearrangement uses TRBV19 and TRBJ2-7, with unresolved D. With 3 bases removed from V and 2 bases from J, the gap between germline ends came to 14 bases. Germline assignment: CDR1 LNHDA and CDR2 SQIVND (reference sequence). This CDR3 comprises 15 residues. The CDR3 spells CASSILGVATYEQYF. Here the CDR3 DNA reads TGTGCCAGTAGTATCCTGGGCGTTGCTACCTACGAGCAGTACTTC.

This clonotype occurred many times. The J gene is TRBJ1-1, the V gene TRBV15, with TRBD1 identical over 7 bases. This CDR3 is built from 13 residues. The V gene's germline CDR1 is LNHNV and CDR2 YYDKDF (reference sequence). The V segment lost 0 bases and the J segment 7 bases; nucleotides outside the gene matches: 2. CDR3 bases: TGTGCCACCAGCAGAGATCAGGGGGATGAAGCTTTCTTT. This translates into CATSRDQGDEAFF.

This clonotype came up many times. The V and J genes are TRBV29-1 and TRBJ2-7, with TRBD2 matching over 7 bases. The ends lost 6 bases at V and 0 bases at J; junction bases unmatched: 5. This CDR3 is built from 13 residues. Per germline, CDR1 SQVTM and CDR2 ANQGSEA. CDR3 coding DNA: TGCAGCGTGTTGGGAGGGGACTCCTACGAGCAGTACTTC. It is translated as CSVLGGDSYEQYF.

V is TRBV20-1 and J is TRBJ2-7, with 11 positions matching TRBD2. The V gene end was trimmed by 6 bases and the J gene end by 3 bases; junction bases not matched to a gene: 7. Germline CDR1 DFQATT, CDR2 SNEGSKA (reference sequence). The CDR3 contains 14 residues. The CDR3 here is CSAPGTSGYYEQYF. DNA of the CDR3: TGCAGTGCCCCCGGGACTAGCGGTTACTACGAGCAGTACTTC.

In its sample, this clonotype was seen many times. V usage is TRBV25-1 and J usage is TRBJ2-2; a weak D match, TRBD1 (6 bases). CDR1 and CDR2 from the germline V gene are MGHDK and SYGVNS. V was cut by 3 bases and J by 1 base, with 9 bases left in between. This CDR3 spans 15 amino acids. This CDR3 reads CASSDPGQNTGELFF. CDR3 in DNA: TGTGCCAGCAGTGACCCGGGACAGAACACCGGGGAGCTGTTTTTT.

This sequence joins TRBV10-3 and TRBJ1-2; D call uncertain. Trimming removed 5 bases at V and 3 bases at J, with 4 bases between. The germline V gene has CDR1 ENHRY and CDR2 SYGVKD. The CDR3 sequence is 11 residues long. In DNA form, the CDR3 reads TGTGCCATCAGTCGGGACTATGGCTACACCTTC. This translates into CAISRDYGYTF.

This clonotype appeared a few times. The chain is built from TRBV7-2 and TRBJ2-2; tentatively, D is TRBD1 (6 bases). The CDR3 runs 16 residues. Germline V gene data show CDR1 as SGHTA and CDR2 as FQGNSA. The V and J ends lost 3 bases and 3 bases respectively, with 14 bases between them. CDR3 in amino acids: CASSLGARVYTGELFF. CDR3 in DNA: TGTGCCAGCAGCTTGGGGGCGAGGGTCTACACCGGGGAGCTGTTTTTT.

The chain joins TRBV7-3 to TRBJ2-7; D is undetermined. This CDR3 spans 12 amino acids. The V and J ends lost 5 bases and 3 bases respectively, with 8 bases between them. Germline V CDR1 and CDR2: SGHTA, FQGTGA. CDR3 nucleotide sequence: TGTGCCAGCAGCCAATATGGCTACGAGCAGTACTTC. This encodes CASSQYGYEQYF.

Only one count was recorded for this clonotype. The CDR3 is CAISESIGELFF. The CDR3 coding sequence is TGTGCCATCAGTGAGTCGATTGGGGAGCTGTTTTTT. This rearrangement joins TRBV10-3 to TRBJ2-2; no reliable D call. Trimming cost V 0 bases and J 8 bases, with 4 bases left between them. CDR1 and CDR2 (germline): ENHRY, SYGVKD. The CDR3 has 12 amino acids.

V and J are TRBV19 and TRBJ1-1, with D maybe TRBD1 (5 bases). Germline lookup yields CDR1 LNHDA and CDR2 SQIVND (reference sequence). V lost 4 bases to trimming and J lost 5 bases, with 17 bases between them. The CDR3 sequence is 15 residues long. The CDR3 spells CASSNRRGSGTEAFF. Here the CDR3 DNA reads TGTGCCAGTAGTAATCGGCGGGGGTCTGGTACTGAAGCTTTCTTT.

V and J are TRBV12-3 or TRBV12-4 and TRBJ1-5, with 8 positions matching TRBD1. The CDR3 length is 15 residues. The trim removed 5 bases at V and 6 bases at J, leaving 9 bases unmatched. CDR3 DNA sequence: TGTGCCAGCAGTCCCTCTAGGACAGGGCCTCAGCCCCAGCATTTT. Translating gives CASSPSRTGPQPQHF.

The V and J genes are TRBV10-2 and TRBJ1-2, with D unclear. CDR3 length equals 12 residues. V was shortened by 6 bases and J by 2 bases, with 7 bases between the two germline ends. Germline V gene sequence: CDR1 WSHSY, CDR2 SAAADI. The CDR3 DNA sequence: TGCGCCAGCAGCGTTCCGAACTATGGCTACACCTTC. Translated, it gives CASSVPNYGYTF.

The chain links TRBV20-1 to TRBJ1-5, with 9 bases fitting TRBD1. The CDR3 has 15 amino acids. Germline CDR1 and CDR2: DFQATT and SNEGSKA (reference sequence). J lost 3 bases, V lost 5 bases, and 8 bases had no gene match. CDR3 sequence: CSAGGTGQTNQPQHF. CDR3 bases: TGCAGTGCTGGGGGGACAGGGCAAACCAATCAGCCCCAGCATTTT.

The sample holds a few counts of this clonotype. J is TRBJ2-5 and V is TRBV5-1; weak D call: TRBD1 (5 bases). CDR1 and CDR2 (germline): SGHRS, YFSETQ. The CDR3 length is 15 residues. V dropped 5 bases and J dropped 5 bases, with 19 bases sitting between them. The CDR3 DNA is TGCGCCAGCAGTATCGCCGGACAAGTCGAGGAGACCCAGTACTTC. Encoded protein: CASSIAGQVEETQYF. Using reference TRBV5-1 and TRBJ2-5 for the parts outside the CDR3, the full variable domain is KAGVTQTPRYLIKTRGQQVTLSCSPISGHRSVSWYQQTPGQGLQFLFEYFSETQRNKGNFPGRFSGRQFSNSRSEMNVSTLELGDSALYLCASSIAGQVEETQYFGPGTRLLVL.

This chain joins TRBV7-6 and TRBJ2-7; D uncertain. Trimming cost V 8 bases and J 0 bases, with 14 bases left between them. CDR1 and CDR2 from the germline V gene are SGHVS and FNYEAQ. The CDR3 runs 14 residues. CDR3 sequence (DNA): TGTGCCAGCTCAACCGGGCTCCTCTCCTACGAGCAGTACTTC. It encodes CASSTGLLSYEQYF.

This clonotype was found many times. The V and J genes are TRBV7-9 and TRBJ1-4; 11 nucleotides agree with TRBD1. This CDR3 is 14 amino acids long. CDR1 and CDR2 from the germline V gene are SEHNR and FQNEAQ (reference sequence). After removal of 6 bases from V and 8 bases from J, the junction contained 5 bases not matched to a gene. The CDR3 sequence is CASSPGQGDEKLFF. In DNA, the CDR3 is TGTGCCAGCAGTCCGGGACAGGGGGACGAAAAACTGTTTTTT. The whole variable domain, remainder taken from reference TRBV7-9 and TRBJ1-4, is DTGVSQNPRHKITKRGQNVTFRCDPISEHNRLYWYRQTLGQGPEFLTYFQNEAQLEKSRLLSDRFSAERPKGSFSTLEIQRTEQGDSAMYLCASSPGQGDEKLFFGSGTQLSVL.

This chain links TRBV5-4 with TRBJ1-3, with 8 bases identical to TRBD1. The CDR3 loop spans 16 amino acids. Germline trimming cut 4 bases from V and 0 bases from J; bases unmatched to any gene: 6. Germline CDR1 reads SGHNT; CDR2 reads YYREEE (reference sequence). CDR3 DNA sequence: TGTGCCAGCAGCAGGGACAGGCGACTCTCTGGAAACACCATATATTTT. Its protein is CASSRDRRLSGNTIYF.

The chain joins TRBV4-3 to TRBJ1-6, with D unclear. Germline V gene sequence: CDR1 LGHNA, CDR2 YSLEER. The CDR3 length is 16 residues. V lost 0 bases, J lost 8 bases, and 14 bases lay in between. CDR3 sequence (DNA): TGCGCCAGCAGCCAAGAGCACAGCCCTTTCGATTCACCCCTCCACTTT. It yields the protein CASSQEHSPFDSPLHF.

This clonotype showed up many times. This rearrangement joins TRBV14 to TRBJ1-1, with D hard to call. This CDR3 region has 12 residues. V was trimmed by 0 bases and J by 1 base, leaving 0 bases between them. Germline V gives CDR1 SGHDN, CDR2 FVKESK. The CDR3 DNA is TGTGCCAGCAGCCAAGAGAACACTGAAGCTTTCTTT. Residues: CASSQENTEAFF. Filled out from reference TRBV14 and TRBJ1-1, the complete variable domain reads EAGVTQFPSHSVIEKGQTVTLRCDPISGHDNLYWYRRVMGKEIKFLLHFVKESKQDESGMPNNRFLAERTGGTYSTLKVQPAELEDSGVYFCASSQENTEAFFGQGTRLTVV.

The chain is built from TRBV20-1 and TRBJ2-7, with 7 positions matching TRBD2. With 6 bases clipped from V and 2 bases from J, the junction kept 4 bases outside the gene matches. CDR1 and CDR2 (germline): DFQATT, SNEGSKA (reference sequence). The length of the CDR3 is 12 residues. The CDR3 coding sequence is TGCAGTGCGGCGGGGGTGGCCTACGAGCAGTACTTC. Translated: CSAAGVAYEQYF.

This clonotype was observed at least ten times. This rearrangement joins TRBV24-1 to TRBJ1-6; possibly TRBD1 for D (6 bases). Trimming removed 7 bases at V and 10 bases at J, with 22 bases between. Looked up from germline, CDR1 is KGHDR and CDR2 is SFDVKD. This CDR3 has 16 amino acids. The CDR3 protein is CATRQGGRLPNSPLHF. As DNA, the CDR3 is TGTGCCACCAGACAGGGAGGAAGGCTACCCAACTCACCCCTCCACTTT.

This clonotype was detected ten times or more. V gene TRBV7-9 combines with J gene TRBJ1-1, with D possibly being TRBD1 (5 bases). The V end was cut by 6 bases, the J end by 5 bases, with 13 bases between. The CDR3 loop spans 13 amino acids. CDR1 and CDR2 from the germline V gene are SEHNR and FQNEAQ (reference sequence). The CDR3 protein is CASSFWGETEAFF. CDR3 DNA sequence: TGTGCCAGCAGTTTCTGGGGGGAGACTGAAGCTTTCTTT. The full variable domain, with the rest looked up from reference TRBV7-9 and TRBJ1-1, is DTGVSQNPRHKITKRGQNVTFRCDPISEHNRLYWYRQTLGQGPEFLTYFQNEAQLEKSRLLSDRFSAERPKGSFSTLEIQRTEQGDSAMYLCASSFWGETEAFFGQGTRLTVV.

This clonotype was counted only a few times. The chain links TRBV19 to TRBJ2-7; either TRBD1 or TRBD2 may fit D (5 bases each). The CDR3 spans 14 residues. Trimming took off 3 bases at V and 3 bases at J, with 12 bases between the two ends. CDR1 is LNHDA and CDR2 is SQIVND in the germline V gene (reference sequence). The CDR3 nucleotides read TGTGCCAGTAGTATCGGGGCCTCAGACTACGAGCAGTACTTC. It specifies CASSIGASDYEQYF.